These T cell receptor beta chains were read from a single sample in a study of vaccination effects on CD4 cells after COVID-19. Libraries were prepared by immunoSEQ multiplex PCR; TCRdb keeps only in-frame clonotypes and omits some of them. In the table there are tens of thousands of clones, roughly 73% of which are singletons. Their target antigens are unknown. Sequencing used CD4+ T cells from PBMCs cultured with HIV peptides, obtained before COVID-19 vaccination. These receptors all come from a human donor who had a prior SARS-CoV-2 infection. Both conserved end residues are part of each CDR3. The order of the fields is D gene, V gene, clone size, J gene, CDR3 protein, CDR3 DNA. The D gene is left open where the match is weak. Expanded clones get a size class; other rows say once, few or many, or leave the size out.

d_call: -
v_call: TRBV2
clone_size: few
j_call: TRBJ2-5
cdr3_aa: CASSVDWTQETQYF
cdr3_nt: TGTGCCAGCAGTGTGGATTGGACGCAAGAGACCCAGTACTTC

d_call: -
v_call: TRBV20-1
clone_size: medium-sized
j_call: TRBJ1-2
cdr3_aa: CSASSGRYTF
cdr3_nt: TGCAGTGCTAGCTCTGGGAGGTACACCTTC

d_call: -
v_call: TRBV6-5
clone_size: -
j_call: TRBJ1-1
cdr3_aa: CASSYSFYGGTEAFF
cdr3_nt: TGTGCCAGCAGTTACTCTTTTTACGGCGGCACTGAAGCTTTCTTT

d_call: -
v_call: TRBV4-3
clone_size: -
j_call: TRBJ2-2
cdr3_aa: CASSARVTGELFF
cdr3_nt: TGCGCCAGCAGCGCCAGGGTCACCGGGGAGCTGTTTTTT

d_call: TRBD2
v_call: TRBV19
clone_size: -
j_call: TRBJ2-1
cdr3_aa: CASSIRLAGLYNEQFF
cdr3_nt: TGTGCCAGTAGTATTAGGCTAGCGGGTCTGTACAATGAGCAGTTCTTC

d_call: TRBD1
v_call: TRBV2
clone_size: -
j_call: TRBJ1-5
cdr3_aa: CASSEPPDRGIQPQHF
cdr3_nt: TGTGCCAGCAGTGAGCCGCCGGACAGGGGTATTCAGCCCCAGCATTTT

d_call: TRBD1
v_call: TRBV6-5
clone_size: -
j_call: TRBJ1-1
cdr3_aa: CASSYARGPGTEAFF
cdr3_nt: TGTGCCAGCAGTTACGCCAGGGGGCCGGGGACTGAAGCTTTCTTT

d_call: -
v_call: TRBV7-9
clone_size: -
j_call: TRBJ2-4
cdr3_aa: CASSGLLDIQYF
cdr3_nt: TGTGCCAGCAGCGGATTACTCGACATTCAGTACTTC

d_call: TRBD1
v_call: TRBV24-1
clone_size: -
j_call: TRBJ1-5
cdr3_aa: CATSDSSPDRDNQPQHF
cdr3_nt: TGTGCCACCAGTGATTCGAGCCCGGACAGGGACAATCAGCCCCAGCATTTT

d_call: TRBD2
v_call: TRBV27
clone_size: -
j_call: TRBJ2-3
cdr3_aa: CASSLASGSPDTQYF
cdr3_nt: TGTGCCAGCTCCCTGGCTAGCGGGAGCCCAGATACGCAGTATTTT